The T cell receptor beta chain under discussion was sequenced for a study of blood T cell repertoires in COVID-19. Across the whole study: The samples span acute and convalescent COVID-19 from the United States, Italy and Spain. PBMCs, B-cell-depleted T cells, or T cells provided the cDNA or gDNA that made up the material.

V was clipped by 5 bases and J by 7 bases; unmatched bases: 7. CDR3 length equals 14 residues. Germline-derived CDR1 and CDR2 are MDHEN and SYDVKM. Source study methods: Researchers report that nucleated cell counts were estimated from reference gene primer amplification. Profiled with immunoSEQ multiplex PCR; TCRdb holds only in-frame clones, not every one. That table furnishes V, J and clone size, whereas the DNA furnished D and trimming. This table holds about 270,000 clones, roughly 84% found once. Sequenced input: peripheral blood. The sequence was collected from a woman in her late teens or twenties with acute or convalescent COVID-19. V usage is TRBV28 and J usage is TRBJ2-1; 8 nucleotides agree with TRBD2. The CDR3 DNA sequence: TGTGCCAGCAGTCCCGGACTAGCCTGGAATGAGCAGTTCTTC. Protein sequence: CASSPGLAWNEQFF.